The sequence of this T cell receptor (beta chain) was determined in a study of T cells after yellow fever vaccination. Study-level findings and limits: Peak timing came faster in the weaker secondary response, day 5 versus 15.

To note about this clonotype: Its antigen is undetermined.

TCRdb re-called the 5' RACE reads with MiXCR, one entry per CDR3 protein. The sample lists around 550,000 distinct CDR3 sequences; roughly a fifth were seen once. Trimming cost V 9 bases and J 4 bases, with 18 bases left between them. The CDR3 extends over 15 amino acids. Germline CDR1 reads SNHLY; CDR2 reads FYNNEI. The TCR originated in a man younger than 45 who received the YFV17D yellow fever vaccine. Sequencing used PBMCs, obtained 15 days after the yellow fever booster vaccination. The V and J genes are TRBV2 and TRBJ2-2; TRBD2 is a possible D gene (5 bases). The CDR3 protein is CASQDGVFGTGELFF. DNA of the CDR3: TGTGCCAGTCAAGACGGGGTTTTTGGCACCGGGGAGCTGTTTTTT. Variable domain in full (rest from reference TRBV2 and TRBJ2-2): EPEVTQTPSHQVTQMGQEVILRCVPISNHLYFYWYRQILGQKVEFLVSFYNNEISEKSEIFDDQFSVERPDGSNFTLKIRSTKLEDSAMYFCASQDGVFGTGELFFGEGSRLTVL.